The 21 T cell receptor beta chains listed next were all sequenced from one sample in a study of brain T cells in children with intractable seizures. Some clones are missing from TCRdb's copy, which holds only in-frame ones; the method was immunoSEQ multiplex PCR. Altogether under 400,000 clones are present, roughly 93% being singletons, with the ten largest covering around 5%. Time point noted: blood from clinic visit 5 months post-surgery; TSC patient then seizure free. The sequences come from peripheral blood, collected roughly 5 months after surgery. Receptors were obtained from a boy under two years old with tuberous sclerosis and intractable seizures.

The V and J genes are TRBV7-2 and TRBJ1-2, with TRBD1 as a possible D gene (5 bases). This CDR3 is built from 14 residues. Germline assignment: CDR1 SGHTA and CDR2 FQGNSA. Trimming pared 1 base from V and 8 bases from J, leaving 14 bases between. The CDR3 is CASSLVDRLGGYTF. DNA for the CDR3: TGTGCCAGCAGCTTAGTTGACAGACTCGGGGGCTACACCTTC.

The V gene is TRBV4-1, the J gene TRBJ1-4; 9 bases are a match to TRBD1. The length of the CDR3 is 17 residues. V shed 1 base, J shed 8 bases, and the junction held 11 bases outside the gene matches. Germline-derived CDR1 and CDR2 are MGHRA and YSYEKL. The CDR3 DNA is TGCGCCAGCAGCCAAGCGCTAACTCGGGACAGGGAGGAAAAACTGTTTTTT. Amino acid sequence: CASSQALTRDREEKLFF.

The gene calls are TRBV7-9 and TRBJ2-5; 11 bases are shared with TRBD2. V shed 0 bases, J shed 5 bases, and the junction held 5 bases outside the gene matches. CDR1 and CDR2 (germline): SEHNR, FQNEAQ (reference sequence). There are 16 residues in the CDR3. CDR3 residues: CASSLATSGIYETQYF. DNA of the CDR3: TGTGCCAGCAGCTTAGCGACTAGCGGGATCTATGAGACCCAGTACTTC.

The genes are TRBV2 and TRBJ1-5, with 8 positions matching TRBD1. CDR1 and CDR2 (germline): SNHLY, FYNNEI. CDR3 length equals 15 residues. The V and J ends lost 4 bases and 2 bases, in that order; junction bases with no gene match: 4. CDR3 sequence: CASSVQGAGNQPQHF. The CDR3 DNA is TGTGCCAGCAGTGTTCAGGGGGCGGGCAATCAGCCCCAGCATTTT.

The chain uses TRBV25-1 and TRBJ1-1; D is uncertain. Looked up from germline, CDR1 is MGHDK and CDR2 is SYGVNS. This CDR3 has 15 residues. V was trimmed by 3 bases and J by 1 base, leaving 12 bases between them. The DNA of the CDR3 is TGTGCCAGCAGTGAGGCGATGGACCCGAACACTGAAGCTTTCTTT. Amino acids: CASSEAMDPNTEAFF.

V and J are TRBV6-5 and TRBJ1-2, with D tentatively TRBD1 (6 bases). The CDR3 contains 14 residues. Trimming took 6 bases from V and 7 from J, leaving 18 bases between them. The germline CDR1 and CDR2 sequences are MNHEY and SVGAGI. DNA for the CDR3: TGTGCCAGCAGCCCCGTCGGGGGGCGCGTTGGCTACACCTTC. Protein product: CASSPVGGRVGYTF.

The chain couples TRBV6-5 to TRBJ2-7, with 7 nucleotides matching TRBD1. CDR1 and CDR2 (germline): MNHEY, SVGAGI. The CDR3 consists of 15 residues. V lost 8 bases, J lost 2 bases, and 12 bases stayed unmatched. The chain's CDR3 is CASGLMGQPPYEQYF. CDR3 DNA sequence: TGTGCCAGCGGATTAATGGGACAGCCACCCTACGAGCAGTACTTC.

The genes are TRBV5-6 and TRBJ2-7; TRBD1 might be the D (5 bases). Germline V gene sequence: CDR1 SGHDT, CDR2 YYEEEE. Trimming removed 1 base at V and 1 base at J, with 15 bases between. This CDR3 is built from 16 residues. The CDR3 reads CASSLTLGRVSYEQYF. The CDR3 nucleotides read TGTGCCAGCAGCTTGACTTTAGGCAGGGTTTCCTACGAGCAGTACTTC.

This rearrangement joins TRBV5-1 to TRBJ1-2; 9 bases fit TRBD1. Germline V gene sequence: CDR1 SGHRS, CDR2 YFSETQ. This CDR3 contains 13 residues. With V trimmed by 3 bases and J by 7 bases, 4 bases remained unmatched. Here the CDR3 DNA reads TGCGCCAGCAGCTGGACAGGGGAGTCTGGCTACACCTTC. This encodes CASSWTGESGYTF. The whole variable domain, remainder taken from reference TRBV5-1 and TRBJ1-2, is KAGVTQTPRYLIKTRGQQVTLSCSPISGHRSVSWYQQTPGQGLQFLFEYFSETQRNKGNFPGRFSGRQFSNSRSEMNVSTLELGDSALYLCASSWTGESGYTFGSGTRLTVV.

The genes are TRBV6-1 and TRBJ1-1; D is undetermined. The V gene lost 0 bases and the J gene lost 5 bases, with 10 bases spanning the gap. The CDR3 runs 14 residues. Germline V lookup: CDR1 MNHNS, CDR2 SASEGT. The CDR3 nucleotides read TGTGCCAGCAGTGAAGCGCTGGCTGCAACTGAAGCTTTCTTT. This translates into CASSEALAATEAFF.

The V gene is TRBV27, the J gene TRBJ2-3; TRBD1 is a possible D gene (5 bases). V lost 1 base, J lost 2 bases, and 10 bases lay in between. Per the germline V gene, CDR1 is MNHEY and CDR2 is SMNVEV (reference sequence). There are 15 residues in the CDR3. DNA for the CDR3: TGTGCCAGCAGTTTATGGCAGGGATACACAGATACGCAGTATTTT. It codes for CASSLWQGYTDTQYF.

This sequence joins TRBV27 and TRBJ2-1; 7 bases match TRBD1. CDR3 length: 15 residues. Per the germline V gene, CDR1 is MNHEY and CDR2 is SMNVEV (reference sequence). The trim removed 3 bases at V and 4 bases at J, leaving 6 bases unmatched. In DNA form, the CDR3 reads TGTGCCAGCAGTTTTTCGGGACAGTCGTACAATGAGCAGTTCTTC. Translation gives CASSFSGQSYNEQFF.

The chain links TRBV10-3 to TRBJ2-1; D possibly matches TRBD1 or TRBD2 (5 bases each). The CDR3 is 16 amino acids. Germline values: CDR1 ENHRY, CDR2 SYGVKD. V lost 6 bases and J lost 5, with 20 bases in between. CDR3 DNA: TGTGCCATCAGAGGTGGTGTGGGGGTAAGGGACAATGAGCAGTTCTTC. Translating it yields CAIRGGVGVRDNEQFF.

V gene TRBV19 combines with J gene TRBJ1-2; 8 nucleotides agree with TRBD1. V gave up 11 bases and J gave up 6 bases; unmatched junction bases: 11. The CDR3 is 13 residues long. Germline V CDR1 and CDR2: LNHDA, SQIVND (reference sequence). CDR3: CAGRQGPGHGYTF. CDR3 DNA: TGTGCCGGGCGACAGGGGCCTGGTCATGGCTACACCTTC. Based on the CDR3 plus reference TRBV19 and TRBJ1-2, the full variable domain is DGGITQSPKYLFRKEGQNVTLSCEQNLNHDAMYWYRQDPGQGLRLIYYSQIVNDFQKGDIAEGYSVSREKKESFPLTVTSAQKNPTAFYLCAGRQGPGHGYTFGSGTRLTVV.

In its sample, this clone was seen a few times. The rearrangement joins TRBV28 to TRBJ1-2; 8 bases are a match to TRBD1. The CDR3 contains 15 residues. With V trimmed by 3 bases and J by 4 bases, 7 bases remained unmatched. CDR1 is MDHEN and CDR2 is SYDVKM in the germline V gene. The CDR3: CASSFGQGTFYGYTF. CDR3 nucleotide sequence: TGTGCCAGCAGTTTCGGACAGGGAACATTCTATGGCTACACCTTC.

The chain employs TRBV7-9 and TRBJ1-2, with D possibly TRBD1 on 6 matching bases. Germline CDR1 reads SEHNR; CDR2 reads FQNEAQ (reference sequence). Trimming left V 4 bases short and J 0 bases short, with 18 bases between. This CDR3 contains 17 residues. The CDR3 reads CASSSPGGVASNYGYTF. CDR3 bases: TGTGCCAGCAGCTCCCCGGGGGGCGTCGCTTCTAACTATGGCTACACCTTC.

The CDR3 nucleotides are TGTGCCAGCAGCGTGACCGTAGGGAACACTGAAGCTTTCTTT. Its protein product is CASSVTVGNTEAFF. The chain employs TRBV9 and TRBJ1-1, with unresolved D. The V gene's germline CDR1 is SGDLS and CDR2 YYNGEE. This CDR3 is built from 14 residues. V lost 2 bases and J lost 1, with 9 bases in between.

The gene calls are TRBV5-4 and TRBJ2-5; no reliable D call. Germline V CDR1 and CDR2: SGHNT, YYREEE (reference sequence). This CDR3 comprises 13 residues. Between the trimmed V and J ends, which lost 2 bases and 3 bases, there was a span of 8 bases. The chain's CDR3 is CASSFSVEETQYF. Here the CDR3 DNA reads TGTGCCAGCAGCTTTTCCGTTGAAGAGACCCAGTACTTC.

V gene TRBV5-1 combines with J gene TRBJ1-1; no firm D call. The V and J ends lost 0 bases and 0 bases respectively, with 12 bases between them. This CDR3 comprises 16 residues. Germline V gene data show CDR1 as SGHRS and CDR2 as YFSETQ. The CDR3 DNA reads TGCGCCAGCAGCTTGGGAGACGGTCCCATGAACACTGAAGCTTTCTTT. Encoded protein: CASSLGDGPMNTEAFF.

The chain recombines TRBV25-1 with TRBJ1-5; no clear D gene. Germline V gene data show CDR1 as MGHDK and CDR2 as SYGVNS. This CDR3 comprises 12 residues. Deletions cut 6 bases from V and 2 bases from J, with 5 bases between. CDR3: CASRAGNQPQHF. For the CDR3, the DNA is TGTGCCAGCAGGGCAGGCAATCAGCCCCAGCATTTT.

This chain connects TRBV18 to TRBJ1-2; D is uncertain. The CDR3 has 14 residues. V was shortened by 8 bases and J by 7 bases, with 20 bases between the two germline ends. CDR1 and CDR2 (germline): KGHSH, LQKENI. The CDR3 here is CASAAGLVGAGYTF. CDR3 in DNA: TGTGCCAGCGCTGCCGGATTAGTGGGCGCTGGCTACACCTTC.